A selection of T cell receptor beta chains follows, all from one sample in a study of CD8 T cells in ankylosing spondylitis. In TCRdb, the 5' RACE reads were re-called with MiXCR into one record per CDR3 protein. Of some 30,000 distinct CDR3 sequences listed, 7.2% are singletons. Sequencing was performed on blood, either unsorted or a sorted T cell fraction (not recorded which). These receptors came from a male donor with ankylosing spondylitis or in good health (not recorded which). CDR3s include the opening cysteine and the closing phenylalanine or tryptophan. D genes are given only for firm matches. Clone size is not always given. Where it is, it says once, few, many or a class for expanded clones.

size: NA
V: TRBV7-2
D: NA
J: TRBJ1-3
DNA: TGTGCCAGCAGCTTGGGAGCAGGATTCTCTGGAAGCACCATATATTTT
CDR3: CASSLGAGFSGSTIYF

size: many
V: TRBV7-6
D: TRBD2
J: TRBJ2-1
DNA: TGTGCCAGCAGCTTAGCTCCCATGAGCGGGAGCGACAATGAGCAGTTCTTC
CDR3: CASSLAPMSGSDNEQFF

size: many
V: TRBV4-1
D: TRBD2
J: TRBJ2-3
DNA: TGCGCCAGCAGCCAAAGCGGGACGACGCAGTATTTT
CDR3: CASSQSGTTQYF

size: NA
V: TRBV7-8
D: TRBD2
J: TRBJ2-2
DNA: TGTGCCAGCAGCTTCCCGACTAGCGGGAGTACCGGGGAGCTGTTTTTT
CDR3: CASSFPTSGSTGELFF

size: many
V: TRBV4-1
D: TRBD1
J: TRBJ2-5
DNA: TGCGCCAGCAGCCAAGATCCGACAGGGGTGGAGGAGACCCAGTACTTC
CDR3: CASSQDPTGVEETQYF

size: many
V: TRBV2
D: NA
J: TRBJ2-3
DNA: TGTGCCATCCTAATTCTACAGGGAGAGAGCACAGATACGCAGTATTTT
CDR3: CAILILQGESTDTQYF

size: many
V: TRBV5-6
D: TRBD2
J: TRBJ2-2
DNA: TGTGCCAGCAGCCCTACTATAGGGGAGGGCAGTACCGGGGAGCTGTTTTTT
CDR3: CASSPTIGEGSTGELFF

size: many
V: TRBV5-5
D: NA
J: TRBJ2-1
DNA: TGTGCCAGCAGCTTGGTCGGCAGCGAGACTAATGAGCAGTTCTTC
CDR3: CASSLVGSETNEQFF

size: many
V: TRBV5-1
D: NA
J: TRBJ2-2
DNA: TGCGCCAGCAGCCAGGGGGGGACAGCGAACACCGGGGAGCTGTTTTTT
CDR3: CASSQGGTANTGELFF

size: many
V: TRBV2
D: NA
J: TRBJ2-7
DNA: TGTGCCAGCAGTATTAGCGGTGCCTACGAGCAGTACTTC
CDR3: CASSISGAYEQYF